This paragraph reports one T cell receptor beta chain. No antigen is known for it. There are 20 residues in the CDR3. Germline V gene lookup returns CDR1 DFQATT and CDR2 SNEGSKA (reference sequence). Libraries were UMI-labeled 5' RACE TRB cDNA. TCRdb re-analyzed the 5' RACE reads; it lists each CDR3 protein once, without DNA. This sample's clone table lists about 98,000 distinct CDR3 sequences. These data originate in a study of CXCR3-negative and CXCR3-positive naive CD8 T cells. Study-level background: Across all libraries, TRB reads numbered roughly 140 million, with about 1.5 +/- 0.3 million in each library.

Study findings and constraints: Naive subsets did not differ in surface CD5, and TRB CDR3 properties served to infer TCR strength. For CXCR3-positive naive cells, TRB CDR3s were more hydrophobic than those of CXCR3-negative naive cells.

The receptor's source is a human donor in good health. Some clones in this sample may be carry-over from other donors' samples. Sequences were obtained from naive CXCR3+ CD8+ T cells from blood. Subset noted: CD45RO-CCR7+CD27+CD95- naive CD8+ T cells expressing CXCR3 (TNR3+). The V gene is TRBV20-1, the J gene TRBJ2-3; TCRdb calls TRBD2, which cannot be checked without DNA. The CDR3: CSARGPLTSGGSTSTDTQYF.